One and the same sample provided the 13 T cell receptor beta chains below, sequenced in a study of blood T cells in healthy people across ages. It was with a sample-barcoded 5' primer and a J-beta primer mix that a second PCR of roughly 7 to 12 cycles was run. TCRdb used MiXCR to reprocess the 5' RACE reads, holding one entry per CDR3 protein. This sample yields about 670,000 distinct CDR3 sequences, of which approximately 52% are seen a single time; 13% belongs to the top ten. Sequencing was done on a sample of blood. Receptors were obtained from a woman older than 75 in good health.

This sequence joins TRBV11-1 and TRBJ2-5; tentative D call: TRBD2 (5 bases). The CDR3 totals 15 residues. Trimming removed 1 base at V and 4 bases at J, with 13 bases between. Germline CDR1 SGHAT, CDR2 FQDESV (reference sequence). The CDR3 DNA is TGTGCCAGCAGCTTAGACCCTAGCCGGGGAGAGACCCAGTACTTC. Encoded protein: CASSLDPSRGETQYF.

The rearrangement joins TRBV20-1 to TRBJ2-5; D tentatively fits TRBD1 or TRBD2 (6 bases each). Trimming pared 8 bases from V and 5 bases from J, leaving 15 bases between. The CDR3 runs to 12 residues. The germline CDR1 and CDR2 sequences are DFQATT and SNEGSKA (reference sequence). The CDR3 here is CSPTGGLETQYF. The CDR3 region has the DNA TGCAGTCCAACTGGGGGGCTGGAGACCCAGTACTTC.

The chain is built from TRBV6-5 and TRBJ2-3; 10 bases line up with TRBD1. V shed 6 bases, J shed 4 bases, and the junction held 7 bases outside the gene matches. The CDR3 length is 15 residues. Germline CDR1 MNHEY, CDR2 SVGAGI. The CDR3 nucleotides read TGTGCCAGCAGCGAGACAGGGGGCGGTTCAGATACGCAGTATTTT. Translation: CASSETGGGSDTQYF.

This chain uses TRBV27 with TRBJ2-5; D not resolved. The germline gives CDR1 MNHEY, CDR2 SMNVEV (reference sequence). Between the trimmed V and J ends, which lost 3 bases and 11 bases, there was a span of 16 bases. This CDR3 is built from 13 residues. The CDR3 DNA is TGTGCCAGCAGTTTCGTTGATACGGATGAGCAGTACTTC. Translating it yields CASSFVDTDEQYF.

The chain uses TRBV27 and TRBJ2-4; TRBD1 matches at 7 bases. The DNA end is a closer match to TRBJ2-5, so the J assignment may be wrong. Germline-derived CDR1 and CDR2 are MNHEY and SMNVEV (reference sequence). This CDR3 is 13 amino acids long. For the CDR3, the DNA is TGTGCCAGCAGTCTAGGGACAGCGGAGACCCAGTACTTC. Its translation: CASSLGTAETQYF.

This sequence joins TRBV12-3 or TRBV12-4 and TRBJ1-2; D unresolved. V gave up 5 bases and J gave up 4 bases, with 17 bases separating them. The CDR3 runs to 15 residues. The CDR3 DNA is TGTGCCAGCAGTGAAGACCACCTCCGGCGCTATGGCTACACCTTC. As protein: CASSEDHLRRYGYTF.

Points on this clonotype: The junction and the germline gene differ at one end; a read error may be behind it. This chain connects TRBV12-3 or TRBV12-4 to TRBJ2-3; D remains unclear. The CDR3 is 11 residues long. The CDR3 region has the DNA TGTGCCCGCAGTTTACTGGATACGCAGTATTTT. It codes for CARSLLDTQYF.

As to this clonotype: This may be a read error, as it is one base from a much larger clone. The chain carries TRBV24-1 and TRBJ2-5; D is ambiguous. The CDR3 contains 13 residues. The V gene's germline CDR1 is KGHDR and CDR2 SFDVKD. V dropped 0 bases and J dropped 11 bases, with 12 bases sitting between them. The CDR3 loop reads CATSDLNSNEQYF. The CDR3 nucleotides are TGTGCCACCAGTGATTTGAACAGCAATGAGCAGTACTTC.

Comments on this clonotype: The junction departs from germline at one end; a sequencing error may be responsible. The chain couples TRBV28 to TRBJ2-5, with 12 bases matching TRBD2. The CDR3 is made up of 15 amino acids. Germline CDR1 is MDHEN and CDR2 is SYDVKM. CDR3 residues: CASSPSGGAGETQYF. In DNA, the CDR3 is TGTGCTAGCAGTCCTAGCGGGGGGGCCGGTGAGACCCAGTACTTC.

This chain connects TRBV30 to TRBJ2-5; weak D call: TRBD1 (6 bases). CDR1 and CDR2 from the germline V gene are GTSNPN and SVGIG (reference sequence). The CDR3 runs 15 residues. V gave up 2 bases and J gave up 4 bases, with 17 bases separating them. DNA of the CDR3: TGTGCCTGGAGTACTTTAGACAGGCTGGCAGAGACCCAGTACTTC. This codes for CAWSTLDRLAETQYF.

The chain employs TRBV13 and TRBJ2-4; D is undetermined. CDR3 length equals 11 residues. Trimming took 2 bases from V and 7 from J, leaving 3 bases between them. CDR1 PRHDT and CDR2 FYEKMQ come from the germline V gene (reference sequence). For the CDR3, the DNA is TGTGCCAGCAGCTTACGGAACATTCAGTACTTC. Translating it yields CASSLRNIQYF.

The chain combines TRBV12-3 or TRBV12-4 with TRBJ2-2; TRBD1 matches at 9 bases. V trimming: 6 bases; J trimming: 6 bases; junction bases outside the gene matches: 8. The CDR3 is 15 amino acids. The CDR3, as DNA: TGTGCCAGCAGATCGGGACAGGGAGTAGCCGGGGAGCTGTTTTTT. Protein product: CASRSGQGVAGELFF.

Regarding this clonotype: Possible read error: a much larger clone is one base away. The rearrangement joins TRBV12-3 or TRBV12-4 to TRBJ2-3; no reliable D call. V shed 5 bases and J shed 5 bases, with 11 bases lying between them. This CDR3 region has 13 residues. CDR3: CASSDNRRDTQYF. CDR3 bases: TGTGCCAGCAGTGATAATAGGCGAGATACGCAGTATTTT.